This T cell receptor (beta chain) stems from a study of shared clonotypes between healthy human individuals. V was trimmed by 4 bases and J by 2 bases, leaving 9 bases between them. Germline-derived CDR1 and CDR2 are LNHDA and SQIVND (reference sequence). The CDR3 consists of 13 residues. Clones were read by immunoSEQ multiplex PCR, and TCRdb kept only the in-frame ones, dropping some. The data show some 2.1 million clones, 95% seen once. The chain couples TRBV19 to TRBJ2-7; a possible D gene is TRBD2 (6 bases). The sequence was collected from a man younger than 30 in good health. Specimen: naive CD4+ T cells sorted from blood. Stated subset: CD45RA+ positively selected. For the CDR3, the DNA is TGTGCCAGTAGTAATGGGGGGACCTACGAGCAGTACTTC. Translated, it gives CASSNGGTYEQYF.